The 20 T cell receptor beta chains presented below share a single source sample, sequenced in a study of cytomegalovirus exposure and HLA in healthy donors. The PCR was carried out with 60 Vbeta primers and 13 Jbeta primers. Some clones are missing from TCRdb's copy, which holds only in-frame ones; the method was immunoSEQ multiplex PCR. This table holds some 200,000 clones, around nine tenths found once. The sample was PBMCs. Every receptor here comes from a young woman in good health and CMV-seronegative.

V gene TRBV7-9 combines with J gene TRBJ2-7, with a possible D match to TRBD2 (7 bases). Germline-derived CDR1 and CDR2 are SEHNR and FQNEAQ (reference sequence). The length of the CDR3 is 12 residues. CDR3 nucleotides: TGTTCCTTCGAGGGGGGGGAGTACGAGCAGTACTTC. It yields the protein CSFEGGEYEQYF.

This clone was recorded only once. The V and J genes are TRBV7-9 and TRBJ2-6, with no clear D. V lost 4 bases and J 6 bases, leaving 13 bases between the germline ends. This CDR3 has 15 residues. Germline assignment: CDR1 SEHNR and CDR2 FQNEAQ (reference sequence). The CDR3 region is CASSSRSMEANVLTF. The DNA of the CDR3 is TGTGCCAGCAGCTCCCGGAGTATGGAGGCCAACGTCCTGACTTTC. Full variable domain (rest looked up from reference TRBV7-9 and TRBJ2-6): DTGVSQNPRHKITKRGQNVTFRCDPISEHNRLYWYRQTLGQGPEFLTYFQNEAQLEKSRLLSDRFSAERPKGSFSTLEIQRTEQGDSAMYLCASSSRSMEANVLTFGAGSRLTVL.

This chain links TRBV6-5 with TRBJ2-3; 7 bases fit TRBD2. This CDR3 has 15 residues. The germline CDR1 and CDR2 sequences are MNHEY and SVGAGI. V was pared by 6 bases and J by 4 bases, with 10 bases of the junction left unmatched. CDR3 DNA sequence: TGTGCCAGCAGAGATATGGGAGGGGTCGCAGATACGCAGTATTTT. This gives the protein CASRDMGGVADTQYF.

The chain links TRBV7-9 to TRBJ2-2, with 8 bases that match TRBD1. The CDR3 sequence is 18 residues long. Germline values: CDR1 SEHNR, CDR2 FQNEAQ (reference sequence). V was pared by 3 bases and J by 1 base, with 10 bases of the junction left unmatched. CDR3 in DNA: TGTGCCAGCAGCTTGGGCAGTTTCGGGACAGGGAACACCGGGGAGCTGTTTTTT. Protein sequence: CASSLGSFGTGNTGELFF.

This rearrangement joins TRBV7-9 to TRBJ2-3; maybe TRBD2 (5 bases). This CDR3 contains 15 residues. V dropped 3 bases and J dropped 0 bases, with 10 bases sitting between them. Germline loops: CDR1 SEHNR, CDR2 FQNEAQ (reference sequence). DNA of the CDR3: TGTGCCAGCAGCTTGATAGCGCCTAGCACAGATACGCAGTATTTT. The encoded protein is CASSLIAPSTDTQYF.

This chain joins TRBV7-3 and TRBJ2-1; 12 bases line up with TRBD2. This CDR3 is built from 16 residues. J was trimmed by 8 bases and V by 0 bases; bases with no gene match: 5. The V gene's germline CDR1 is SGHTA and CDR2 FQGTGA. As DNA, the CDR3 is TGTGCCAGCAGCTTAACCCTACTAGCGGGAGGATATGAGCAGTTCTTC. It translates to CASSLTLLAGGYEQFF. The complete variable domain, with remaining parts taken from reference TRBV7-3 and TRBJ2-1, reads GAGVSQTPSNKVTEKGKYVELRCDPISGHTALYWYRQSLGQGPEFLIYFQGTGAADDSGLPNDRFFAVRPEGSVSTLKIQRTERGDSAVYLCASSLTLLAGGYEQFFGPGTRLTVL.

This clone was counted only a few times. The chain carries TRBV5-5 and TRBJ1-1; TRBD1 matches at 9 bases. Trimming cost V 2 bases and J 5 bases; bases outside gene matches: 1. The CDR3 length is 13 residues. Germline V gives CDR1 SGHKS, CDR2 YYEKEE (reference sequence). CDR3 amino acids: CASSFGTGTEAFF. The CDR3 DNA reads as TGTGCCAGCAGCTTCGGGACAGGGACTGAAGCTTTCTTT.

The genes are TRBV4-3 and TRBJ1-6; D perhaps matches TRBD1 (6 bases). The germline V and J ends were trimmed by 0 bases and 9 bases, with 15 bases remaining between them. From germline, CDR1 is LGHNA and CDR2 YSLEER. The CDR3 loop spans 16 amino acids. DNA of the CDR3: TGCGCCAGCAGCCAAGAAGGGCAGGGAGGGGGTTCACCCCTCCACTTT. Its protein is CASSQEGQGGGSPLHF.

The chain joins TRBV7-2 to TRBJ2-1, with 7 nucleotides matching TRBD2. Germline V CDR1 and CDR2: SGHTA, FQGNSA. This CDR3 is 16 amino acids long. Losses at the gene ends were 0 bases for V and 8 bases for J; bases not matched to a gene: 10. Here the CDR3 reads CASSLAGSGIGDEQFF. DNA for the CDR3: TGTGCCAGCAGCTTAGCGGGGAGCGGGATCGGGGATGAGCAGTTCTTC.

The chain combines TRBV4-2 with TRBJ2-5; maybe TRBD2 (7 bases). The DNA matches TRBJ2-7 better at its end, which makes the J call doubtful. This CDR3 spans 14 amino acids. The germline gives CDR1 LGHNA, CDR2 YNFKEQ. CDR3 nucleotides: TGTGCCAGCAGCCTGAGCGGGACAACCTACGAGCAGTACTTC. This encodes CASSLSGTTYEQYF.

The chain links TRBV7-6 to TRBJ2-7, with TRBD1 matching 8 bases. Germline lookup yields CDR1 SGHVS and CDR2 FNYEAQ. This CDR3 spans 13 amino acids. Germline trimming cut 4 bases from V and 7 bases from J; bases unmatched to any gene: 6. CDR3 coding DNA: TGTGCCAGCAGCTCGGACAGGGCTTGGGAGCAGTACTTC. Protein sequence: CASSSDRAWEQYF.

Concerning this clone: One end of the junction is discordant with germline, which a read error may explain. J is TRBJ1-2 and V is TRBV7-9; D gene unclear. The germline gives CDR1 SEHNR, CDR2 FQNEAQ (reference sequence). This CDR3 has 13 amino acids. CDR3 sequence (DNA): TGTTCCAGCAGCTTAGCCCGTGTCTATGGCTACACCTTC. Its translation is CSSSLARVYGYTF.

This sequence joins TRBV5-4 and TRBJ1-2, with a possible D match to TRBD1 (6 bases). The CDR3 length is 13 residues. V was clipped by 4 bases and J by 4 bases, with 11 bases between them. Germline CDR1 reads SGHNT; CDR2 reads YYREEE (reference sequence). In nucleotides, the CDR3 is TGTGCCAGCAGCGACAGGTTTACCTATGGCTACACCTTC. It is translated as CASSDRFTYGYTF.

The CDR3 region has the DNA TGTGCCAGCAGTTACTCGGTTAGGAGAAACACTGAAGCTTTCTTT. This gives the protein CASSYSVRRNTEAFF. The V gene is TRBV6-5, the J gene TRBJ1-1; D is uncertain. The germline CDR1 and CDR2 sequences are MNHEY and SVGAGI. The CDR3 length is 15 residues. The V and J ends lost 0 bases and 2 bases respectively, with 10 bases between them.

A note on this clone: Mismatch with germline at one junction end may stem from a read error. The chain carries TRBV7-9 and TRBJ2-1; 9 positions agree with TRBD2. The CDR3 contains 15 residues. Germline V lookup: CDR1 SEHNR, CDR2 FQNEAQ (reference sequence). CDR3 in DNA: TGTTCCAGCAGCTTGACTAGCGGAAGGGACAATGAGCAGTTCTTC. It is translated as CSSSLTSGRDNEQFF.

V usage is TRBV6-5 and J usage is TRBJ1-4; 8 bases line up with TRBD1. The germline V gene has CDR1 MNHEY and CDR2 SVGAGI. The CDR3 consists of 14 residues. The V segment lost 3 bases and the J segment 7 bases; nucleotides outside the gene matches: 4. CDR3 nucleotides: TGTGCCAGCAGTTATGGGACAGGTGGTGAAAAACTGTTTTTT. It yields the protein CASSYGTGGEKLFF.

This clone has a single count. V gene TRBV4-1 combines with J gene TRBJ2-3; TRBD1 might be the D (6 bases). The ends were cut back, 4 bases at V and 1 base at J, with 12 bases in the middle. This CDR3 has 15 amino acids. Germline CDR1 and CDR2: MGHRA and YSYEKL. The CDR3 here is CASSLVGARTDTQYF. Written as DNA, the CDR3 is TGCGCCAGCAGCCTTGTGGGGGCCCGCACAGATACGCAGTATTTT.

This clone was picked up a small number of times. The chain joins TRBV7-9 to TRBJ2-5, with D unresolved. This CDR3 has 15 amino acids. Trimming removed 1 base from V and 0 bases from J, with 9 bases in between. CDR1 is SEHNR, CDR2 FQNEAQ, per germline (reference sequence). Here the CDR3 reads CASSLGLPYQETQYF. The CDR3 nucleotides read TGTGCCAGCAGCTTAGGACTGCCGTACCAAGAGACCCAGTACTTC.

The chain uses TRBV5-6 and TRBJ2-7, with 10 bases matching TRBD2. V was pared by 1 base and J by 5 bases, with 9 bases of the junction left unmatched. Germline V CDR1 and CDR2: SGHDT, YYEEEE. The CDR3 contains 16 residues. The CDR3 DNA follows: TGTGCCAGCAGCTTGACCTCTAGCGGGAGAAGCCACGAGCAGTACTTC. This gives the protein CASSLTSSGRSHEQYF.

The chain combines TRBV10-2 with TRBJ2-7; D not resolved. Trimming stripped 6 bases from V and 2 bases from J, with 11 bases between. Germline V lookup: CDR1 WSHSY, CDR2 SAAADI. This CDR3 spans 13 amino acids. The CDR3 protein is CASRASQTYEQYF. The CDR3, as DNA: TGCGCCAGCAGGGCTAGTCAAACCTACGAGCAGTACTTC.